The 2 T cell receptor beta chains in this list originate from one sample, sequenced in a study of beta chain features in type 1 diabetes. All of the isolated RNA was reverse transcribed, so expressed TCRB transcripts were sequenced. Profiling relied on immunoSEQ multiplex PCR, and the TCRdb table lists in-frame clones only, not all of them. The data show about 130,000 clones, just over 9% seen once. The sample comprised central memory CD4+ T cells from blood. The receptors derive from a man aged 18-30 years in good health.

The chain employs TRBV7-2 and TRBJ1-4; D perhaps matches TRBD1 (5 bases). Trimming removed 4 bases from V and 8 bases from J, with 17 bases in between. CDR3 size: 15 residues. Germline V gene sequence: CDR1 SGHTA, CDR2 FQGNSA. The CDR3 is CASSSGEAGQEKLFF. CDR3 DNA: TGTGCCAGCAGCTCTGGGGAAGCGGGGCAGGAAAAACTGTTTTTT. Combining the CDR3 with reference TRBV7-2 and TRBJ1-4 gives the whole variable domain GAGVSQSPSNKVTEKGKDVELRCDPISGHTALYWYRQSLGQGLEFLIYFQGNSAPDKSGLPSDRFSAERTGGSVSTLTIQRTQQEDSAVYLCASSSGEAGQEKLFFGSGTQLSVL.

The chain couples TRBV7-2 to TRBJ2-1, with D possibly TRBD2 on 6 matching bases. The CDR3 is 17 amino acids. V lost 4 bases, J lost 3 bases, and 19 bases lay in between. The germline gives CDR1 SGHTA, CDR2 FQGNSA. The CDR3 bases are TGTGCCAGCAGCTCCCCTCTACGGAGGGTCCTCTACAATGAGCAGTTCTTC. Protein sequence: CASSSPLRRVLYNEQFF.